This TCR beta chain is from a study of graft-versus-host responses after intestinal transplantation. Study as a whole: As for transplant type, recipients had multivisceral, liver-intestinal, or isolated intestinal grafts. Whole-study findings and limits: Recipient marrow contained GvH clones, some of which appeared first in ileum or blood. Researchers found peak circulating GvH clone levels linked to early post-transplant HvG declines. Where graft-donor T cell macrochimerism was present, patients had high graft-versus-host to host-versus-graft clonal ratios in allografts.

CDR3 length: 19 amino acids. V shed 4 bases and J 4 bases; nucleotides not matched to a gene: 19. CDR1 is GTSNPN and CDR2 is SVGIG in the germline V gene (reference sequence). Sequenced by immunoSEQ multiplex PCR; TCRdb stores in-frame clones only, minus some. The data hold 95,000 to 150,000 clones, with 90% to 95% observed a single time. Comments on this clone: What it recognizes is unknown.

The chain couples TRBV30 to TRBJ2-1, with TRBD2 matching over 10 bases. The sequence was collected from a human donor who received an intestinal transplant. The material sequenced was unstimulated CD4+ T cells sorted from spleen or lymph node cells, taken before intestinal transplant. The CDR3 DNA follows: TGTGCCTGGACCTTGTGGCTAGCGGGAGACCCCCGGGCTTACAATGAGCAGTTCTTC. Translation gives CAWTLWLAGDPRAYNEQFF.